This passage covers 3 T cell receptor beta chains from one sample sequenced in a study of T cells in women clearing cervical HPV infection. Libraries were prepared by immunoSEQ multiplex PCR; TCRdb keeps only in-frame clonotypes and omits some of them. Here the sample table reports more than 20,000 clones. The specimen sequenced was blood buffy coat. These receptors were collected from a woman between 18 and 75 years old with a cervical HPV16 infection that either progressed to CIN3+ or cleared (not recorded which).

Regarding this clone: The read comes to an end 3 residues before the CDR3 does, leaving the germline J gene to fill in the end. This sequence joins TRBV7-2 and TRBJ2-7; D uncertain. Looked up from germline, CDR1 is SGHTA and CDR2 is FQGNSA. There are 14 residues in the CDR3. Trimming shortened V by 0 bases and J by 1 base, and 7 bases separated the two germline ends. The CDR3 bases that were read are TGTGCCAGCAGCTTAGCGAGGCAGTCCTACGAG. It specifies CASSLARQSYE. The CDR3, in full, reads CASSLARQSYEQYF.

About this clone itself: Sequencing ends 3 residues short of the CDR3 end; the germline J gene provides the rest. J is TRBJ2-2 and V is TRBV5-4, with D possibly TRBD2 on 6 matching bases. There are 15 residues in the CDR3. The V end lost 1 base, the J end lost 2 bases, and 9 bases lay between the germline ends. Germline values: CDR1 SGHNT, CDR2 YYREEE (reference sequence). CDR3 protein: CASSLRSGNTGELFF. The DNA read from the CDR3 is TGTGCCAGCAGCTTGCGTAGCGGTAACACCGGGGAG. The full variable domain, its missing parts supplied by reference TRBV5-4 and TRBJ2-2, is ETGVTQSPTHLIKTRGQQVTLRCSSQSGHNTVSWYQQALGQGPQFIFQYYREEENGRGNFPPRFSGLQFPNYSSELNVNALELDDSALYLCASSLRSGNTGELFFGEGSRLTVL.

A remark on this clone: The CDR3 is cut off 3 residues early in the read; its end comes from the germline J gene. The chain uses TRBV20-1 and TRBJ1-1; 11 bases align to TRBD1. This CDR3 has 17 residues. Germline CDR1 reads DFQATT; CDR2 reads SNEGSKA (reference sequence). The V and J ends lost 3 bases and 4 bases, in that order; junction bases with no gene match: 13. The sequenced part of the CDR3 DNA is TGCAGTGCTAGGGATCCCGGGACAGGGGGTTTGGGCACTGAA. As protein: CSARDPGTGGLGTE. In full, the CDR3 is CSARDPGTGGLGTEAFF.